Listed below are T cell receptor beta chains from one sample, sequenced in a study of cytomegalovirus exposure and HLA in healthy donors. The table came from immunoSEQ multiplex PCR; TCRdb's copy has only in-frame clones and leaves some out. The data show approximately 140,000 clones, with around 72% seen just once and roughly 14% held by the top ten. The sample was PBMCs. These receptors originate from a human donor in good health. The CDR3 runs from the conserved cysteine through the conserved F or W. A row's size may be missing; if present it is once, few, many or a size class.

j_gene: TRBJ2-1; abundance: -; v_gene: TRBV15; CDR3aa: CATSRGGQFSYNEQFF
j_gene: TRBJ1-3; abundance: -; v_gene: TRBV7-8; CDR3aa: CASSLVRGNTIYF
j_gene: TRBJ2-5; abundance: -; v_gene: TRBV9; CDR3aa: CASSVRGTSGGTQYF
j_gene: TRBJ1-2; abundance: few; v_gene: TRBV6-5; CDR3aa: CASSFRDRTSYTF
j_gene: TRBJ1-5; abundance: -; v_gene: TRBV4-1; CDR3aa: CASSVRTGSNQPQHF
j_gene: TRBJ2-1; abundance: few; v_gene: TRBV4-1; CDR3aa: CASSHPSGVEQFF
j_gene: TRBJ2-7; abundance: -; v_gene: TRBV27; CDR3aa: CASSLPRQGGSEQYF
j_gene: TRBJ2-7; abundance: few; v_gene: TRBV5-4; CDR3aa: CASSINSGIDEQYF
j_gene: TRBJ2-7; abundance: once; v_gene: TRBV7-8; CDR3aa: CASSFDRERRGEQYF
j_gene: TRBJ2-7; abundance: few; v_gene: TRBV30; CDR3aa: CAWSGGVYEQYF
j_gene: TRBJ2-7; abundance: -; v_gene: TRBV19; CDR3aa: CASSNALTGDFYEQYF
j_gene: TRBJ2-7; abundance: -; v_gene: TRBV5-6; CDR3aa: CASSAGLAGIIYEQYF
j_gene: TRBJ2-4; abundance: -; v_gene: TRBV28; CDR3aa: CASSRGLAGGRTKNIQYF
j_gene: TRBJ1-1; abundance: -; v_gene: TRBV15; CDR3aa: CATSRSDRAYEAFF
j_gene: TRBJ2-5; abundance: -; v_gene: TRBV23-1; CDR3aa: CASSGAAGQAETQYF
j_gene: TRBJ1-5; abundance: -; v_gene: TRBV6-5; CDR3aa: CASSYGGSNQPQHF
j_gene: TRBJ1-2; abundance: -; v_gene: TRBV19; CDR3aa: CASSIGDSNYGYTF
j_gene: TRBJ1-1; abundance: -; v_gene: TRBV5-1; CDR3aa: CASSQGQREAFF
j_gene: TRBJ2-1; abundance: -; v_gene: TRBV5-1; CDR3aa: CASSLEETSGRAAYNEQFF
j_gene: TRBJ2-1; abundance: -; v_gene: TRBV6-1; CDR3aa: CASVGISGYYNEQFF
j_gene: TRBJ2-3; abundance: -; v_gene: TRBV6-6; CDR3aa: CASSKSGSPSTDTQYF
j_gene: TRBJ1-3; abundance: once; v_gene: TRBV6-1; CDR3aa: CASSPAGAGNTIYF
j_gene: TRBJ2-1; abundance: -; v_gene: TRBV6-1; CDR3aa: CASSEWVGGNEQFF
j_gene: TRBJ2-5; abundance: -; v_gene: TRBV21-1; CDR3aa: CASSTGSSGKRTQYF
j_gene: TRBJ2-7; abundance: -; v_gene: TRBV4-1; CDR3aa: CASSQEMAGWYEQYF
j_gene: TRBJ2-7; abundance: -; v_gene: TRBV5-6; CDR3aa: CASSLTGNEQYF
j_gene: TRBJ1-1; abundance: -; v_gene: TRBV10-3; CDR3aa: CAIEGQPNTEAFF
j_gene: TRBJ2-3; abundance: -; v_gene: TRBV7-3; CDR3aa: CASSPTGTDTQYF
j_gene: TRBJ1-4; abundance: -; v_gene: TRBV6-5; CDR3aa: CASSHTGYEKLFF
j_gene: TRBJ1-6; abundance: -; v_gene: TRBV6-5; CDR3aa: CASSYLGQGINSPLHF
j_gene: TRBJ2-3; abundance: -; v_gene: TRBV5-1; CDR3aa: CASSLSYVTDTQYF
j_gene: TRBJ1-4; abundance: -; v_gene: TRBV7-2; CDR3aa: CASSFFGGQGNEKLFF
j_gene: TRBJ2-3; abundance: once; v_gene: TRBV19; CDR3aa: CASSSTGGSADTQYF
j_gene: TRBJ1-5; abundance: -; v_gene: TRBV6-1; CDR3aa: CASSDGGDGQPQHF
j_gene: TRBJ1-4; abundance: -; v_gene: TRBV7-9; CDR3aa: CASSAAGTGFEKLFF
j_gene: TRBJ2-7; abundance: once; v_gene: TRBV7-9; CDR3aa: CASSLLAETYEQYF
j_gene: TRBJ2-1; abundance: -; v_gene: TRBV2; CDR3aa: CASSGGLAGGHEQFF
j_gene: TRBJ2-7; abundance: -; v_gene: TRBV13; CDR3aa: CASSQGTSGNEQYF
j_gene: TRBJ1-1; abundance: few; v_gene: TRBV2; CDR3aa: CATSRVTEAFF
j_gene: TRBJ1-2; abundance: once; v_gene: TRBV20-1; CDR3aa: CSAGQGYGYTF
j_gene: TRBJ2-7; abundance: -; v_gene: TRBV15; CDR3aa: CATSAGVVPNYEQYF
j_gene: TRBJ2-1; abundance: -; v_gene: TRBV2; CDR3aa: CASIRLTGSEQFF
j_gene: TRBJ1-5; abundance: -; v_gene: TRBV27; CDR3aa: CASSRDRVYQPQHF
j_gene: TRBJ2-1; abundance: -; v_gene: TRBV28; CDR3aa: CASSSPLGGSYNEQFF
j_gene: TRBJ2-5; abundance: few; v_gene: TRBV30; CDR3aa: CAWSVGAANQETQYF
j_gene: TRBJ2-5; abundance: -; v_gene: TRBV2; CDR3aa: CASSGLADQETQYF
j_gene: TRBJ2-1; abundance: -; v_gene: TRBV11-2; CDR3aa: CASRREYVRGYNEQFF
j_gene: TRBJ2-5; abundance: -; v_gene: TRBV6-5; CDR3aa: CASSYDFGTQYF
j_gene: TRBJ2-5; abundance: few; v_gene: TRBV7-2; CDR3aa: CASSLVFSETQYF